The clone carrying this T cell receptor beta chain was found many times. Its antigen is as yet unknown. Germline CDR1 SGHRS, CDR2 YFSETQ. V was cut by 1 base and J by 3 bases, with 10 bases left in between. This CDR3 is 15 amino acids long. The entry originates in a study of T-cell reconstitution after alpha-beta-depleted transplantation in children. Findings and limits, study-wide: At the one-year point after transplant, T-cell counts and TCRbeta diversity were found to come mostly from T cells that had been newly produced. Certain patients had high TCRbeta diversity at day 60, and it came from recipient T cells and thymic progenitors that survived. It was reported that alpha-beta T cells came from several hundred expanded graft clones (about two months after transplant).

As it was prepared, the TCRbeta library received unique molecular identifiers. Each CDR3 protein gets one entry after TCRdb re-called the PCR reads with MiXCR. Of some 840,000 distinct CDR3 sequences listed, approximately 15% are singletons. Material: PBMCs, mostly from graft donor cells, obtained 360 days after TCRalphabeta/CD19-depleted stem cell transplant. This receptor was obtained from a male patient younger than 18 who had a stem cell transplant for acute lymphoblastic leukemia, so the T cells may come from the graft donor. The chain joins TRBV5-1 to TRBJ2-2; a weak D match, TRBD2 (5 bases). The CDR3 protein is CASSLWTPDTGELFF. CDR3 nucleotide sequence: TGCGCCAGCAGCTTGTGGACTCCTGACACCGGGGAGCTGTTTTTT.